A selection of T cell receptor beta chains follows, all from one sample in a study of cytomegalovirus exposure and HLA in healthy donors. Generated by immunoSEQ multiplex PCR, the TCRdb table keeps only in-frame clones and is missing some. The table has roughly 84,000 clones, approximately 91% seen once. Sequenced material: PBMCs. The source of these receptors is a man aged 25-45 years in good health and CMV-seronegative. Each CDR3 is given with its conserved first and last residue. The order of the fields is clone size, D gene, V gene, J gene, CDR3 protein, CDR3 DNA. D genes are given only for firm matches. The size field is filled for only some rows; it gives once, few, many or a size class.

clone_size: NA
d_call: NA
v_call: TRBV21-1
j_call: TRBJ2-7
cdr3_aa: CASSKCVTPRAYEQYF
cdr3_nt: TGTGCCAGCAGCAAATGTGTGACTCCCCGAGCCTACGAGCAGTACTTC

clone_size: NA
d_call: NA
v_call: TRBV6-5
j_call: TRBJ1-1
cdr3_aa: CASSYSGETEAFF
cdr3_nt: TGTGCCAGCAGTTACTCCGGGGAGACTGAAGCTTTCTTT

clone_size: NA
d_call: NA
v_call: TRBV18
j_call: TRBJ1-2
cdr3_aa: CASSPTPGVNYGYTF
cdr3_nt: TGTGCCAGCTCGCCAACACCAGGGGTAAACTATGGCTACACCTTC

clone_size: NA
d_call: NA
v_call: TRBV30
j_call: TRBJ2-7
cdr3_aa: CAWSVGQIYEQYF
cdr3_nt: TGTGCCTGGAGTGTTGGGCAGATCTACGAGCAGTACTTC

clone_size: NA
d_call: TRBD1
v_call: TRBV13
j_call: TRBJ2-7
cdr3_aa: CASSSTGQGSYEQYF
cdr3_nt: TGTGCCAGCAGCTCCACCGGACAGGGTAGTTACGAGCAGTACTTC

clone_size: few
d_call: NA
v_call: TRBV6-5
j_call: TRBJ1-2
cdr3_aa: CASSAGVGNGYTF
cdr3_nt: TGTGCCAGCAGTGCAGGGGTAGGGAATGGCTACACCTTC

clone_size: NA
d_call: NA
v_call: TRBV9
j_call: TRBJ1-2
cdr3_aa: CASSGDRLYGYTF
cdr3_nt: TGTGCCAGCAGCGGCGACAGACTCTATGGCTACACCTTC

clone_size: NA
d_call: NA
v_call: TRBV28
j_call: TRBJ2-7
cdr3_aa: CASSRTGSSYEQYF
cdr3_nt: TGTGCCAGCAGTCGGACTGGGAGCTCCTACGAGCAGTACTTC

clone_size: NA
d_call: TRBD2
v_call: TRBV7-6
j_call: TRBJ2-7
cdr3_aa: CASGSGRAYEQYF
cdr3_nt: TGTGCCAGCGGAAGCGGGAGGGCCTACGAGCAGTACTTC

clone_size: NA
d_call: TRBD1
v_call: TRBV7-8
j_call: TRBJ1-2
cdr3_aa: CASSTQGAGDYGYTF
cdr3_nt: TGTGCCAGCAGCACACAGGGGGCCGGCGACTATGGCTACACCTTC

clone_size: NA
d_call: TRBD1
v_call: TRBV6-6
j_call: TRBJ1-5
cdr3_aa: CASSQRGQFNQPQHF
cdr3_nt: TGTGCCAGCAGTCAACGGGGACAGTTCAATCAGCCCCAGCATTTT

clone_size: NA
d_call: TRBD1
v_call: TRBV2
j_call: TRBJ2-2
cdr3_aa: CASSASTGGAGELFF
cdr3_nt: TGTGCCAGCAGTGCCTCGACAGGGGGCGCCGGGGAGCTGTTTTTT

clone_size: NA
d_call: TRBD1
v_call: TRBV2
j_call: TRBJ1-2
cdr3_aa: CAGGTGGGYTF
cdr3_nt: TGTGCCGGAGGGACAGGGGGTGGCTACACCTTC

clone_size: NA
d_call: TRBD1
v_call: TRBV28
j_call: TRBJ2-5
cdr3_aa: CASSLRGLGTQYF
cdr3_nt: TGTGCCAGCAGTTTAAGGGGGCTTGGGACCCAGTACTTC

clone_size: NA
d_call: TRBD1
v_call: TRBV10-2
j_call: TRBJ1-4
cdr3_aa: CARLKQGYEKLFF
cdr3_nt: TGCGCCAGACTAAAACAGGGGTATGAAAAACTGTTTTTT

clone_size: NA
d_call: NA
v_call: TRBV6-1
j_call: TRBJ1-1
cdr3_aa: CASSEQGYSEAFF
cdr3_nt: TGTGCCAGCAGTGAACAGGGATATTCTGAAGCTTTCTTT

clone_size: NA
d_call: NA
v_call: TRBV7-9
j_call: TRBJ1-2
cdr3_aa: CASSHVGGAFGYTF
cdr3_nt: TGTGCCAGCAGCCATGTAGGGGGGGCGTTTGGCTACACCTTC

clone_size: NA
d_call: NA
v_call: TRBV2
j_call: TRBJ1-5
cdr3_aa: CASKIRGGGSQPQHF
cdr3_nt: TGTGCCAGCAAAATCCGGGGCGGGGGAAGTCAGCCCCAGCATTTT

clone_size: NA
d_call: NA
v_call: TRBV18
j_call: TRBJ2-5
cdr3_aa: CASSPIGEQGEGQETQYF
cdr3_nt: TGTGCCAGCTCACCAATAGGAGAACAAGGCGAGGGCCAAGAGACCCAGTACTTC

clone_size: once
d_call: TRBD1
v_call: TRBV2
j_call: TRBJ2-7
cdr3_aa: CASSDDEGQGTHEQYF
cdr3_nt: TGTGCCAGCAGTGACGATGAAGGACAGGGGACCCACGAGCAGTACTTC

clone_size: once
d_call: TRBD2
v_call: TRBV11-3
j_call: TRBJ2-2
cdr3_aa: CASSSPGGGVTGELFF
cdr3_nt: TGTGCCAGCAGCTCCCCCGGTGGGGGGGTCACCGGGGAGCTGTTTTTT

clone_size: NA
d_call: TRBD2
v_call: TRBV5-1
j_call: TRBJ2-4
cdr3_aa: CASSLGGTSPNIQYF
cdr3_nt: TGCGCCAGCAGCTTGGGGGGGACTAGCCCTAACATTCAGTACTTC

clone_size: NA
d_call: NA
v_call: TRBV6-1
j_call: TRBJ2-6
cdr3_aa: CASSTGSGANVLTF
cdr3_nt: TGTGCCAGCAGCACAGGGAGTGGGGCCAACGTCCTGACTTTC

clone_size: few
d_call: NA
v_call: TRBV5-1
j_call: TRBJ2-3
cdr3_aa: CASSLGQSTDTQYF
cdr3_nt: TGCGCCAGCAGCTTGGGACAGAGCACAGATACGCAGTATTTT

clone_size: NA
d_call: TRBD2
v_call: TRBV29-1
j_call: TRBJ2-2
cdr3_aa: CSALGLAGTGELFF
cdr3_nt: TGCAGCGCCCTGGGACTAGCGGGCACCGGGGAGCTGTTTTTT

clone_size: NA
d_call: NA
v_call: TRBV6-5
j_call: TRBJ2-7
cdr3_aa: CASSKIDSYEQYF
cdr3_nt: TGTGCCAGCAGTAAAATAGACAGCTACGAGCAGTACTTC

clone_size: NA
d_call: TRBD1
v_call: TRBV19
j_call: TRBJ1-2
cdr3_aa: CASSRTGNLNYGYTF
cdr3_nt: TGTGCCAGTAGCCGGACAGGCAATCTCAACTATGGCTACACCTTC

clone_size: NA
d_call: NA
v_call: TRBV6-5
j_call: TRBJ1-2
cdr3_aa: CASSYDAGAGGGYTF
cdr3_nt: TGTGCCAGCAGTTATGACGCGGGGGCGGGGGGGGGCTACACCTTC

clone_size: NA
d_call: NA
v_call: TRBV10-3
j_call: TRBJ2-7
cdr3_aa: CAISESGGSYEQYF
cdr3_nt: TGTGCCATCAGTGAGTCAGGGGGCTCCTACGAGCAGTACTTC

clone_size: NA
d_call: TRBD2
v_call: TRBV5-4
j_call: TRBJ2-3
cdr3_aa: CASSLISGGTGDTQYF
cdr3_nt: TGTGCCAGCAGCTTGATCAGCGGGGGAACTGGAGATACGCAGTATTTT

clone_size: NA
d_call: TRBD1
v_call: TRBV25-1
j_call: TRBJ1-4
cdr3_aa: CASSASQGAGEKLFF
cdr3_nt: TGTGCCAGCAGTGCCTCACAGGGGGCAGGTGAAAAACTGTTTTTT

clone_size: NA
d_call: NA
v_call: TRBV28
j_call: TRBJ1-2
cdr3_aa: CASSERDGGGYTF
cdr3_nt: TGTGCCAGCAGTGAACGGGATGGTGGGGGCTACACCTTC

clone_size: few
d_call: TRBD2
v_call: TRBV2
j_call: TRBJ2-1
cdr3_aa: CASSATSSGNNEQFF
cdr3_nt: TGTGCCAGCAGTGCCACGTCTAGCGGAAACAATGAGCAGTTCTTC

clone_size: NA
d_call: NA
v_call: TRBV5-6
j_call: TRBJ1-6
cdr3_aa: CASSLALGRNNSPLHF
cdr3_nt: TGTGCCAGCAGCTTGGCCCTTGGCAGGAATAATTCACCCCTCCACTTT

clone_size: NA
d_call: NA
v_call: TRBV6-5
j_call: TRBJ2-7
cdr3_aa: CASSYSVTYEQYF
cdr3_nt: TGTGCCAGCAGTTACTCCGTTACCTACGAGCAGTACTTC

clone_size: NA
d_call: NA
v_call: TRBV7-7
j_call: TRBJ2-1
cdr3_aa: CASSLGQGSYNEQFF
cdr3_nt: TGTGCTAGCAGCTTAGGCCAGGGCTCCTACAATGAGCAGTTCTTC

clone_size: NA
d_call: NA
v_call: TRBV28
j_call: TRBJ1-2
cdr3_aa: CASSGYYGYTF
cdr3_nt: TGTGCCAGCAGCGGTTACTATGGCTACACCTTC

clone_size: NA
d_call: NA
v_call: TRBV7-2
j_call: TRBJ2-7
cdr3_aa: CASSSGTGTPHAQYF
cdr3_nt: TGTGCCAGCAGCTCAGGAACCGGGACTCCTCACGCGCAGTACTTC

clone_size: NA
d_call: TRBD2
v_call: TRBV11-1
j_call: TRBJ2-7
cdr3_aa: CASSLRSGGAYEQYF
cdr3_nt: TGTGCCAGCAGCCTCAGGAGTGGGGGGGCCTACGAGCAGTACTTC

clone_size: NA
d_call: TRBD2
v_call: TRBV7-2
j_call: TRBJ2-3
cdr3_aa: CASSPRTSADTQYF
cdr3_nt: TGTGCCAGCAGCCCCCGGACTAGCGCAGATACGCAGTATTTT

clone_size: NA
d_call: NA
v_call: TRBV7-9
j_call: TRBJ2-1
cdr3_aa: CASSSLGVAATDEQFF
cdr3_nt: TGTGCCAGCAGCTCACTCGGGGTAGCGGCCACGGATGAGCAGTTCTTC

clone_size: NA
d_call: NA
v_call: TRBV6-5
j_call: TRBJ2-7
cdr3_aa: CASSNSTTRTGQYF
cdr3_nt: TGTGCCAGCAGTAACTCCACTACTAGGACGGGGCAGTACTTC

clone_size: NA
d_call: TRBD2
v_call: TRBV5-1
j_call: TRBJ2-3
cdr3_aa: CASSSGTSDTDTQYF
cdr3_nt: TGCGCCAGCAGCTCCGGGACTAGCGACACAGATACGCAGTATTTT

clone_size: NA
d_call: NA
v_call: TRBV6-5
j_call: TRBJ1-1
cdr3_aa: CASSYSSRARNTEAFF
cdr3_nt: TGTGCCAGCAGTTACTCGAGCAGGGCACGGAACACTGAAGCTTTCTTT

clone_size: NA
d_call: TRBD2
v_call: TRBV28
j_call: TRBJ2-1
cdr3_aa: CASSLSTSINEQFF
cdr3_nt: TGTGCCAGCAGTTTATCGACTAGCATTAATGAGCAGTTCTTC

clone_size: NA
d_call: NA
v_call: TRBV11-2
j_call: TRBJ1-2
cdr3_aa: CASSTSWSRDYGYTF
cdr3_nt: TGTGCCAGCAGCACCAGTTGGTCTCGTGACTATGGCTACACCTTC

clone_size: NA
d_call: TRBD2
v_call: TRBV19
j_call: TRBJ2-3
cdr3_aa: CASSRTSGGHTDTQYF
cdr3_nt: TGTGCCAGTAGTAGGACTAGCGGGGGGCACACAGATACGCAGTATTTT

clone_size: NA
d_call: NA
v_call: TRBV2
j_call: TRBJ2-7
cdr3_aa: CASSEAGGREQYF
cdr3_nt: TGTGCCAGCAGTGAAGCTGGGGGGAGGGAGCAGTACTTC

clone_size: NA
d_call: TRBD2
v_call: TRBV6-1
j_call: TRBJ2-3
cdr3_aa: CASSALAELRTDTQYF
cdr3_nt: TGTGCCAGCAGTGCCCTAGCGGAATTACGCACAGATACGCAGTATTTT

clone_size: few
d_call: NA
v_call: TRBV2
j_call: TRBJ1-1
cdr3_aa: CAGGTRGRTEAFF
cdr3_nt: TGTGCCGGGGGGACGAGAGGGAGGACTGAAGCTTTCTTT

clone_size: NA
d_call: TRBD2
v_call: TRBV28
j_call: TRBJ2-7
cdr3_aa: CASSSLSEGGLISYEQYF
cdr3_nt: TGTGCCAGCAGTTCCCTTTCTGAGGGAGGGCTTATTTCCTACGAGCAGTACTTC

clone_size: NA
d_call: NA
v_call: TRBV15
j_call: TRBJ2-2
cdr3_aa: CATSRATLREELFF
cdr3_nt: TGTGCCACCAGCAGAGCCACCCTTCGAGAGGAGCTGTTTTTT

clone_size: once
d_call: NA
v_call: TRBV7-8
j_call: TRBJ2-3
cdr3_aa: CASSLPGNTDTQYF
cdr3_nt: TGTGCCAGCAGCTTACCGGGGAACACAGATACGCAGTATTTT

clone_size: NA
d_call: NA
v_call: TRBV7-2
j_call: TRBJ2-1
cdr3_aa: CASSLVAGSYNEQFF
cdr3_nt: TGTGCCAGCAGCTTAGTGGCAGGATCCTACAATGAGCAGTTCTTC

clone_size: NA
d_call: NA
v_call: TRBV10-2
j_call: TRBJ1-6
cdr3_aa: CASRPDRSSYNSPLHF
cdr3_nt: TGCGCCAGCAGACCTGACAGGAGCTCCTATAATTCACCCCTCCACTTT